Following are 24 T cell receptor beta chains from one sample sequenced in a study of beta chain features in type 1 diabetes. Expressed TCRB transcripts got sequenced, as all isolated RNA was reverse transcribed. The table came from immunoSEQ multiplex PCR; TCRdb's copy has only in-frame clones and leaves some out. The repertoire holds fewer than 900,000 clones, with roughly 15% as singletons. The sequencing input was naive CD4+ T cells from blood. All receptors derive from a young woman in good health.

This clone has more than one count but fewer than ten. The sample holds other DNA sequences that translate to the same CDR3. CDR3 amino acids: CASSPRENTEAFF. DNA for the CDR3: TGTGCCAGCTCACCACGGGAGAACACTGAAGCTTTCTTT. The V call is TRBV18, the J call TRBJ1-1, with D unclear. The CDR3 runs 13 residues. Germline V CDR1 and CDR2: KGHSH, LQKENI. V lost 1 base, J lost 1 base, and 4 bases lay in between.

This clone has only a few counts. The V call is TRBV20-1, the J call TRBJ2-7; D is undetermined. The CDR3 spans 11 residues. V gave up 6 bases and J gave up 3 bases, with 9 bases separating them. The germline gives CDR1 DFQATT, CDR2 SNEGSKA (reference sequence). CDR3 in DNA: TGCAGTGCGGCGCCTTACTACGAGCAGTACTTC. Amino acid sequence: CSAAPYYEQYF.

Only a few counts were recorded for this clone. This chain joins TRBV13 and TRBJ2-7; 8 nucleotides line up with TRBD1. The V segment lost 3 bases and the J segment 2 bases; nucleotides outside the gene matches: 6. CDR1 is PRHDT and CDR2 is FYEKMQ in the germline V gene (reference sequence). This CDR3 has 15 residues. CDR3 nucleotides: TGTGCCAGCAGCTTTTCCCAGGGGGCCACCTACGAGCAGTACTTC. Its translation is CASSFSQGATYEQYF. Full variable domain (rest looked up from reference TRBV13 and TRBJ2-7): AAGVIQSPRHLIKEKRETATLKCYPIPRHDTVYWYQQGPGQDPQFLISFYEKMQSDKGSIPDRFSAQQFSDYHSELNMSSLELGDSALYFCASSFSQGATYEQYFGPGTRLTVT.

In this sample, this clone turned up once. The V gene is TRBV11-2, the J gene TRBJ2-5; TRBD1 matches at 9 bases. The CDR3 runs to 16 residues. V lost 7 bases, J lost 7 bases, and 16 bases stayed unmatched. Germline loops: CDR1 SGHAT, CDR2 FQNNGV. CDR3 sequence (DNA): TGTGCCAGCACCGACCTCGGGACAGGGCGATTTGGGACCCAGTACTTC. Its protein product is CASTDLGTGRFGTQYF. The entire variable domain, with the rest obtained from reference TRBV11-2 and TRBJ2-5, is as follows: EAGVAQSPRYKIIEKRQSVAFWCNPISGHATLYWYQQILGQGPKLLIQFQNNGVVDDSQLPKDRFSAERLKGVDSTLKIQPAKLEDSAVYLCASTDLGTGRFGTQYFGPGTRLLVL.

In this sample, this clone turned up a few times. The sample contains more than one DNA sequence encoding this CDR3. The chain combines TRBV28 with TRBJ2-7; D may be TRBD2 (6 bases). The V gene's germline CDR1 is MDHEN and CDR2 SYDVKM. The CDR3 totals 14 residues. V lost 5 bases and J 4 bases, leaving 15 bases between the germline ends. The CDR3 DNA follows: TGTGCCAGCAGTCTCCGACCACTAGCTTACGAGCAGTACTTC. Protein sequence: CASSLRPLAYEQYF.

This clone was counted a single time. The chain employs TRBV18 and TRBJ2-7; TRBD1 aligns across 8 bases. Germline lookup yields CDR1 KGHSH and CDR2 LQKENI. The CDR3 extends over 16 amino acids. The ends lost 1 base at V and 3 bases at J; junction bases unmatched: 8. The CDR3 protein is CASSPLPQGANYEQYF. The CDR3 DNA reads TGTGCCAGCTCACCACTTCCGCAGGGGGCGAACTACGAGCAGTACTTC.

This chain links TRBV6-1 with TRBJ1-5; D may be TRBD1 (5 bases). Germline CDR1 MNHNS, CDR2 SASEGT. CDR3 length equals 16 residues. V was shortened by 4 bases and J by 4 bases, with 17 bases between the two germline ends. CDR3 sequence: CASSGDRDSVNQPQHF. The DNA of the CDR3 is TGTGCCAGCAGTGGGGACCGAGACAGCGTTAATCAGCCCCAGCATTTT.

The chain carries TRBV5-6 and TRBJ2-2; D not resolved. Looked up from germline, CDR1 is SGHDT and CDR2 is YYEEEE. Trimming shortened V by 5 bases and J by 3 bases, and 5 bases separated the two germline ends. The CDR3 has 12 residues. The CDR3, as DNA: TGTGCCAGCAGTCGAGACACCGGGGAGCTGTTTTTT. Translated: CASSRDTGELFF.

The V and J genes are TRBV6-4 and TRBJ2-3, with D unresolved. With 5 bases removed from V and 4 bases from J, the gap between germline ends came to 13 bases. Germline V gene data show CDR1 as MRHNA and CDR2 as SNTAGT. The CDR3 is made up of 14 amino acids. The CDR3 loop is CASSFTAYADTQYF. CDR3 in DNA: TGTGCCAGCAGTTTCACCGCATACGCAGATACGCAGTATTTT.

This clone was counted only a few times. The gene calls are TRBV15 and TRBJ2-5; D is unclear. CDR1 is LNHNV and CDR2 is YYDKDF in the germline V gene (reference sequence). Deletions cut 1 base from V and 0 bases from J, with 6 bases between. This CDR3 is built from 14 residues. CDR3 nucleotide sequence: TGTGCCACCAGCAGAGTACAATACCAAGAGACCCAGTACTTC. This encodes CATSRVQYQETQYF.

This chain uses TRBV10-3 with TRBJ2-7; 10 bases map to TRBD1. V was clipped by 3 bases and J by 3 bases; unmatched bases: 8. The germline gives CDR1 ENHRY, CDR2 SYGVKD. The CDR3 extends over 16 amino acids. The CDR3 coding sequence is TGTGCCATCAGTGACTCGAATGGACAGGGGGGCTACGAGCAGTACTTC. It specifies CAISDSNGQGGYEQYF.

The table lists this clone with a few counts. The chain recombines TRBV10-3 with TRBJ2-3; D uncertain. The ends were cut back, 6 bases at V and 5 bases at J, with 6 bases in the middle. Per germline, CDR1 ENHRY and CDR2 SYGVKD. This CDR3 has 11 amino acids. The CDR3 DNA reads as TGTGCCATCAGAGGCGGAGATACGCAGTATTTT. As protein: CAIRGGDTQYF.

The chain uses TRBV9 and TRBJ2-1; 13 positions match TRBD2. The CDR3 runs to 15 residues. J lost 5 bases, V lost 3 bases, and 2 bases had no gene match. Germline CDR1 SGDLS, CDR2 YYNGEE. The CDR3 sequence is CASSAGTSGNNEQFF. The CDR3, as DNA: TGTGCCAGCAGCGCAGGGACTAGCGGGAACAATGAGCAGTTCTTC.

This clone was seen a handful of times. This chain joins TRBV7-2 and TRBJ2-6; maybe TRBD2 (6 bases). Trimming stripped 4 bases from V and 0 bases from J, with 7 bases between. Germline V lookup: CDR1 SGHTA, CDR2 FQGNSA. CDR3 length: 15 amino acids. The CDR3 reads CASSWRGSGANVLTF. The CDR3 bases are TGTGCCAGCAGCTGGAGGGGCTCTGGGGCCAACGTCCTGACTTTC.

The chain combines TRBV7-9 with TRBJ2-2, with D uncertain. CDR3 size: 15 residues. Trimming left V 5 bases short and J 8 bases short, with 18 bases between. CDR1 and CDR2 from the germline V gene are SEHNR and FQNEAQ (reference sequence). The DNA of the CDR3 is TGTGCCAGCAGCCGCCAATCAGAACCTGGAGGGGAGCTGTTTTTT. Amino acid sequence: CASSRQSEPGGELFF.

This clone was detected a few times. The chain employs TRBV7-2 and TRBJ2-5; D may correspond to TRBD1 or TRBD2 (6 bases each). The CDR3 covers 15 residues. Trimming cost V 9 bases and J 2 bases, with 19 bases left between them. CDR1 and CDR2 from the germline V gene are SGHTA and FQGNSA. The CDR3 DNA reads as TGTGCCAGTTTGCGGGACAACGGGTTTCAAGAGACCCAGTACTTC. It encodes CASLRDNGFQETQYF.

The V and J genes are TRBV7-8 and TRBJ2-5, with D unresolved. CDR3 length equals 11 residues. V dropped 8 bases and J dropped 1 base, with 5 bases sitting between them. Germline CDR1 reads SGHVS; CDR2 reads FQNEAQ. CDR3 protein: CASQTQETQYF. The CDR3 DNA reads TGTGCCAGCCAGACCCAAGAGACCCAGTACTTC.

The table lists this clone with a few counts. CDR3 nucleotides: TGTGCCAGCAGCTTAAGATACGGATACAATGAGCAGTTCTTC. Translation gives CASSLRYGYNEQFF. The chain joins TRBV7-2 to TRBJ2-1; D remains unclear. The CDR3 extends over 14 amino acids. The ends were cut back, 2 bases at V and 4 bases at J, with 9 bases in the middle. Germline CDR1 is SGHTA and CDR2 is FQGNSA.

This clone was counted between two and nine times. The chain joins TRBV7-9 to TRBJ2-3, with 12 bases aligning to TRBD2. The CDR3 consists of 18 residues. The V gene end was trimmed by 9 bases and the J gene end by 0 bases; junction bases not matched to a gene: 13. Germline CDR1 reads SEHNR; CDR2 reads FQNEAQ (reference sequence). CDR3 nucleotide sequence: TGTGCCAGACCCGGTCGGACTAGCGGGACAGATAGCACAGATACGCAGTATTTT. Protein sequence: CARPGRTSGTDSTDTQYF. The full variable domain, with the rest looked up from reference TRBV7-9 and TRBJ2-3, is DTGVSQNPRHKITKRGQNVTFRCDPISEHNRLYWYRQTLGQGPEFLTYFQNEAQLEKSRLLSDRFSAERPKGSFSTLEIQRTEQGDSAMYLCARPGRTSGTDSTDTQYFGPGTRLTVL.

The genes are TRBV19 and TRBJ2-7, with D uncertain. The CDR3 length is 15 residues. V gave up 5 bases and J gave up 2 bases, with 16 bases separating them. The V gene's germline CDR1 is LNHDA and CDR2 SQIVND (reference sequence). The CDR3 here is CASSPTLRSTYEQYF. In nucleotides, the CDR3 is TGTGCCAGTAGTCCGACTTTAAGATCCACCTACGAGCAGTACTTC.

The V gene is TRBV6-5, the J gene TRBJ2-7; no clear D. Between the trimmed V and J ends, which lost 4 bases and 4 bases, there was a span of 8 bases. This CDR3 is 12 amino acids long. Germline-derived CDR1 and CDR2 are MNHEY and SVGAGI. CDR3 protein: CASSSSAYEQYF. The DNA for the CDR3 is TGTGCCAGCAGTTCTTCCGCGTACGAGCAGTACTTC.

The CDR3 sequence is CASSLGQQNEKLFF. DNA for the CDR3: TGTGCCAGCAGCTTGGGACAGCAAAATGAAAAACTGTTTTTT. The chain combines TRBV5-4 with TRBJ1-4; possibly TRBD1 for D (5 bases). Germline CDR1 and CDR2: SGHNT and YYREEE (reference sequence). The CDR3 spans 14 residues. The ends were cut back, 0 bases at V and 5 bases at J, with 8 bases in the middle.

J is TRBJ2-1 and V is TRBV10-3; D is perhaps TRBD2 (7 bases). Germline V lookup: CDR1 ENHRY, CDR2 SYGVKD. The CDR3 is 16 residues long. V was shortened by 3 bases and J by 8 bases, with 20 bases between the two germline ends. CDR3 sequence: CAISDAKGEGGDEQFF. CDR3 nucleotides: TGTGCCATCAGTGATGCTAAGGGGGAGGGCGGTGATGAGCAGTTCTTC.

The V gene is TRBV14, the J gene TRBJ1-3; 9 bases match TRBD1. This CDR3 has 19 residues. V lost 1 base and J lost 0; bases outside the gene matches: 10. Germline V gene data show CDR1 as SGHDN and CDR2 as FVKESK. Written as DNA, the CDR3 is TGTGCCAGCAGCCAAGCCGGGACAGGGACCCTAATCTCTGGAAACACCATATATTTT. It encodes CASSQAGTGTLISGNTIYF. Full variable domain (remainder filled in from reference TRBV14 and TRBJ1-3): EAGVTQFPSHSVIEKGQTVTLRCDPISGHDNLYWYRRVMGKEIKFLLHFVKESKQDESGMPNNRFLAERTGGTYSTLKVQPAELEDSGVYFCASSQAGTGTLISGNTIYFGEGSWLTVV.